Listed here are 2 T cell receptor beta chains from one sample, sequenced in a study of blood T cells in healthy people across ages (dated by TCRdb to the mid-2010s). Library method: 5' RACE. The reads were generated on an Illumina HiSeq 2500. A second PCR of about 6 to 11 cycles was performed with a sample-barcoded 5' primer and a J-beta primer mix. Clones were called with MiXCR by TCRdb after fastp trimmed the public reads at Q25, and only in-frame beta chains were retained. One record per CDR3 amino acid sequence lists the most common genes and DNA. The sample table shows 700,000 or so distinct CDR3 sequences, and over 20% are seen once. Together, the top ten hold around a fifth of the sample. The material sequenced was blood. The receptor source for this set is a man aged 65-85 years in good health.

There are many counts of this clonotype. This chain uses TRBV29-1 with TRBJ2-2; perhaps TRBD2 as D (6 bases). Germline-derived CDR1 and CDR2 are SQVTM and ANQGSEA. This CDR3 spans 12 amino acids. The V end was cut by 8 bases, the J end by 0 bases, with 7 bases between. CDR3 in DNA: TGCAGCTGGAGGGCGAACACCGGGGAGCTGTTTTTT. It codes for CSWRANTGELFF.

The chain employs TRBV12-3 or TRBV12-4 and TRBJ2-3, with D uncertain. The CDR3 is 14 residues long. Trimming removed 5 bases from V and 2 bases from J, with 11 bases in between. CDR3: CASSLLKNTDTQYF. The CDR3 DNA reads TGTGCCAGCAGTCTTCTCAAGAACACAGATACGCAGTATTTT.